This T cell receptor beta chain came from a study of response to subunit inactivated influenza vaccine. Many counts were recorded for this clonotype. Its antigen is not known. The germline gives CDR1 MNHEY, CDR2 SVGAGI. The CDR3 runs to 12 residues. Trimming pared 6 bases from V and 0 bases from J, leaving 4 bases between. Broader study findings: Authors suggested few new T cells are recruited by each seasonal influenza vaccination.

TCRdb reprocessed the RT-PCR reads via MiXCR and lists one record per CDR3 protein. The sample yields hundreds of thousands of distinct CDR3 sequences, less than 10% seen once. The receptor's source is a man aged 50-75 years who received an inactivated influenza vaccine. This chain connects TRBV6-5 to TRBJ2-3; the D is unclear. This material consisted of PBMCs from blood, taken around 2 years after vaccination. The CDR3: CASRASTDTQYF. In nucleotides, the CDR3 is TGTGCCAGCAGGGCGAGCACAGATACGCAGTATTTT.